The entry below describes one T cell receptor (beta chain). Its binding antigen is unknown. The missing conserved phenylalanine or tryptophan at the end of this CDR3 makes a read error likely. This entry is derived from a study of T cells in Graves' hyperthyroidism and ophthalmopathy (dated by TCRdb to between 2018 and 2021). Context from the whole study: To identify distinguishing TCR V-J signatures, a discovery cohort of about 95 patients was used, comprising some 45 with Graves' ophthalmopathy and around 57 with stable Graves' hyperthyroidism. Prospective prediction of ophthalmopathy was tested in an independent validation cohort consisting of fewer than 20 hyperthyroidism patients and around 17 patients who later progressed to ophthalmopathy. For training and testing, the 95 to 100 patients in the discovery cohort were randomly divided in a 7:3 ratio. In addition, the study compared T-cell repertoires in thyroid tissue and in blood from six Graves' hyperthyroidism patients. Following sampling, methimazole starting at 30 mg daily was given to hyperthyroidism patients, and high-dose intravenous methylprednisolone was given to ophthalmopathy patients. The paper describes TCR Vbeta CDR3 sequencing of 135 peripheral blood samples, made up of approximately 40 ophthalmopathy patients, around 78 hyperthyroidism patients and about 17 progressor patients.

What the research found in general, with its limitations: Most expanded thyroid clonotypes (frequency above 0.001) were also found in blood, which suggests that blood repertoires may mirror thyroid immune responses. No statistical method was used to set the sample size in advance, and investigators knew the group allocation. During validation, the model predicted progression to ophthalmopathy a median of approximately 6 months ahead of onset, with approximately 70% sensitivity and 72% to 80% specificity. In cross-validation, a model built on a 13 V-J signature told ophthalmopathy apart from stable hyperthyroidism with 85% to 90% sensitivity and approximately 81% specificity, and in testing the same model reached 80%/75%.

The germline V gene (reference sequence) specifies DFQATT as CDR1 and SNEGSKA as CDR2. Including both end residues, the CDR3 is 14 amino acids long. Here the CDR3 DNA is all that survives: 42 bases in frame from base 1. A patient counted as having stable Graves' hyperthyroidism if no progression to ophthalmopathy occurred over 18 months of follow-up. Hyperthyroidism patients were newly diagnosed, with disease duration under 2 months, and aged 18 to 65 years. The study excluded patients with uncontrolled infections, other autoimmune diseases, pregnancy or lactation. Diagnoses were established on the basis of clinical symptoms, serum thyroxine and TRAb, thyroid ultrasound, and orbital computed tomography. Trizol reagent was used to extract total RNA, and RNA quality was then checked on an Agilent 2100 Bioanalyzer. TCR beta CDR3 regions were amplified from RNA transcripts. The TCR CDR3 was subjected to a first round of RT-PCR using the HTBI primer set and the Qiagen OneStep RT-PCR kit. Libraries were constructed in a second round of multiplex PCR, after which size selection and purification were performed. Sequencing of the libraries was done on an Illumina HiSeq2000 using paired-end 100 bp reads. Regarding the original processing steps: SOAPnuke was used to process the raw data, removing reads that contained adapters or uncalled bases, had a mean Phred below 15, or lacked an exact match to the constant primer or identifier. High-quality paired reads were merged using COPE v1.2.5, and each unique nucleotide sequence was defined as a clonotype. MiTCR v1.1 was used to align clonotypes to the IMGT TRBV, TRBD and TRBJ reference segments. Only V-J combinations with frequency above 0.0001, covering approximately 99% of repertoires, were analysed. A TCS score was defined as the ratio of F50 (clonal expansion) to E x V (chaos), with BLOSUM62-based TCRdist applied between CDR3 peptides within each V-J. Welch's t-statistics and random forest reduced just over 500 V-J features to 10 to 15, which were used in a naive Bayes classifier (R e1071). Thyroid-blood repertoire similarity was quantified with the Morisita-Horn index. TCRdb redid the processing of the public reads, applying fastp at Q25 and MiXCR, and retained in-frame beta chains. Rows matching on CDR3 protein sequence are summarized as one entry with the most common DNA and genes. In this record, the V and J calls reflect TCRdb's handling and not the investigators' own analysis. The sample yields roughly 98,000 distinct CDR3 sequences; 35% to 45% were counted once. Jointly, the top ten make up roughly 10% of the sample.

The sequenced sample was peripheral blood or thyroid tissue (not recorded which). The chain was built from TRBV20-1 and TRBJ2-3; TRBD2 is a weak D gene call, 5 bases matching. The receptor was derived from a woman in her twenties or thirties with Graves' hyperthyroidism. The nucleotides read TGCAATGCTAGAGATGGAGGTCGCACAGATACGCAGTATCTT. Its coded protein is CNARDGGRTDTQYL.